The entry that follows covers one TCR beta chain sequence. This sample stems from a study of blood T cell repertoires in COVID-19. Study at large: COVID-19 samples, acute and convalescent, were from the United States, Italy and Spain. T cells, B-cell-depleted T cells, or PBMCs provided the cDNA or gDNA that served as material.

Trimming left V 0 bases short and J 5 bases short, with 14 bases between. The CDR3 extends over 15 amino acids. Germline assignment: CDR1 LGHDT and CDR2 YNNKEL (reference sequence). In the original workflow: Amplification of reference gene primers provided the estimated nucleated cell counts. Only in-frame clones appear in the TCRdb table, and some are missing; sequencing was by immunoSEQ multiplex PCR. For V, J and clone size, that table is used; D and trimming come from the DNA. Of around 150,000 clones listed, about nine tenths were seen once; the top ten hold 15% to 20%. The material sequenced was peripheral blood. This clonotype originated in a man aged 55-75 years with active or convalescent COVID-19. V usage is TRBV3-1 (or the pseudogene TRBV3-2) and J usage is TRBJ2-7; D gene uncertain. This CDR3 reads CASSQERRSAHEQYF. The CDR3, as DNA: TGTGCCAGCAGCCAAGAAAGGCGCTCAGCGCACGAGCAGTACTTC.